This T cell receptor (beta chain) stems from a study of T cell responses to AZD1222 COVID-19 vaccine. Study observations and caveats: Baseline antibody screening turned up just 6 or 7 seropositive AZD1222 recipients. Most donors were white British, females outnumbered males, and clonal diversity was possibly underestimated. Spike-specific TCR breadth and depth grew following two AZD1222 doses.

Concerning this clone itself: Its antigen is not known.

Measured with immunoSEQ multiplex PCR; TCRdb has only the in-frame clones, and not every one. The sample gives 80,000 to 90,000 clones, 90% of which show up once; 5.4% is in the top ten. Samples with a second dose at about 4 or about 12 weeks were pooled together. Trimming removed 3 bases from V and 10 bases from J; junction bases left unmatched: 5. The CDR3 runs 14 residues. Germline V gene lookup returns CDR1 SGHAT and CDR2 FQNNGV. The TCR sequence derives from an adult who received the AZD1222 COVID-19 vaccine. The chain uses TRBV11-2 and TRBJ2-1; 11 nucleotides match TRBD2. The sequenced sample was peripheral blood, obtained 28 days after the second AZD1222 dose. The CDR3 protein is CASSFSGGAGEQFF. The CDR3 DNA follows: TGTGCCAGCAGCTTTAGCGGGGGGGCTGGCGAGCAGTTCTTC. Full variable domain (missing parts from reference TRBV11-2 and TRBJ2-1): EAGVAQSPRYKIIEKRQSVAFWCNPISGHATLYWYQQILGQGPKLLIQFQNNGVVDDSQLPKDRFSAERLKGVDSTLKIQPAKLEDSAVYLCASSFSGGAGEQFFGPGTRLTVL.